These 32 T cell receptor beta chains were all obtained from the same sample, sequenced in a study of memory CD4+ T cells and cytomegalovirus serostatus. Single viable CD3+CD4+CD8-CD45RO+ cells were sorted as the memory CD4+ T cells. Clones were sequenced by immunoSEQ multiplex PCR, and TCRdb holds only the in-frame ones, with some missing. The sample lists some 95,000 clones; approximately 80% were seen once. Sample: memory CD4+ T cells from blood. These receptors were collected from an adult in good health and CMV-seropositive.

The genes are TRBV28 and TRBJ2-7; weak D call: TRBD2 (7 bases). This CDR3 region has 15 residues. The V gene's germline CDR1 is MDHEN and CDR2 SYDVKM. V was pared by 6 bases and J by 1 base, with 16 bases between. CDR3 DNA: TGTGCCAGCAGCCTCACCGGGGGGCTTTCCTACGAGCAGTACTTC. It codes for CASSLTGGLSYEQYF.

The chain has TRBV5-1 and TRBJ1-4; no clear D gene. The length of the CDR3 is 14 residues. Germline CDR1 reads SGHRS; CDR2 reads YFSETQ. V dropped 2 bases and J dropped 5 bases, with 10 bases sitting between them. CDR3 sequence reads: CASSFFGENEKLFF. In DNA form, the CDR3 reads TGCGCCAGCAGCTTTTTTGGGGAAAATGAAAAACTGTTTTTT.

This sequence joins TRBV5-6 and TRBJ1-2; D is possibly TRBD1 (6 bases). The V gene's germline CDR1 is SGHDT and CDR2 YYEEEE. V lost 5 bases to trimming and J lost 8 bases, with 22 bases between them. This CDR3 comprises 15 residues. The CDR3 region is CASRSQGNPREGYTF. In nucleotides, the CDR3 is TGTGCCAGCAGGTCCCAGGGGAACCCCCGTGAGGGCTACACCTTC.

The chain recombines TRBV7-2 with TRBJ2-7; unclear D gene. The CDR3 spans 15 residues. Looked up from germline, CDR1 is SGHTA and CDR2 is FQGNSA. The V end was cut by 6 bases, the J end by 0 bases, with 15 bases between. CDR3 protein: CASSRQAGLSYEQYF. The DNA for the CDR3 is TGTGCCAGCAGTCGCCAGGCCGGGCTCTCCTACGAGCAGTACTTC.

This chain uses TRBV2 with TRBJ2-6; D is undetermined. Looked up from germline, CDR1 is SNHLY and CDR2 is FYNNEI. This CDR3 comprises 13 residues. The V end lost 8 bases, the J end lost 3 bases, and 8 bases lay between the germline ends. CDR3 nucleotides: TGTGCCAGCTGCCGGAATGGGGCCAACGTCCTGACTTTC. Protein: CASCRNGANVLTF. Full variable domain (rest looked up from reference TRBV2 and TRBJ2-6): EPEVTQTPSHQVTQMGQEVILRCVPISNHLYFYWYRQILGQKVEFLVSFYNNEISEKSEIFDDQFSVERPDGSNFTLKIRSTKLEDSAMYFCASCRNGANVLTFGAGSRLTVL.

CDR3 DNA sequence: TGCGCCAGCAGCCCAGGGGGCGCGAGCTATGGCTACACCTTC. Residues: CASSPGGASYGYTF. This chain uses TRBV5-1 with TRBJ1-2; TRBD1 matches at 8 bases. Germline CDR1 and CDR2: SGHRS and YFSETQ. V was clipped by 4 bases and J by 4 bases; unmatched bases: 6. The length of the CDR3 is 14 residues.

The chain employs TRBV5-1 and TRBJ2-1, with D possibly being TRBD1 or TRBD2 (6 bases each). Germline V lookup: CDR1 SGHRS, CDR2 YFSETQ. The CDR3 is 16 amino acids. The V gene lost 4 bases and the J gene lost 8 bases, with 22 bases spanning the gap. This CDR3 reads CASSPEGGLRSDEQFF. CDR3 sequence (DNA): TGCGCCAGCAGCCCCGAGGGGGGCCTTCGGTCCGATGAGCAGTTCTTC.

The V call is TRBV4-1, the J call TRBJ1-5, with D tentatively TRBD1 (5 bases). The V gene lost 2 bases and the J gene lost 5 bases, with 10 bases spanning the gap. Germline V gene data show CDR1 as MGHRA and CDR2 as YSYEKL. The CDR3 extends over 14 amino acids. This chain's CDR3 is CASSQWGGDQPQHF. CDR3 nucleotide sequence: TGCGCCAGCAGCCAATGGGGGGGAGATCAGCCCCAGCATTTT.

This CDR3 reads CASSLLSGPYNEQFF. The CDR3 coding sequence is TGTGCCAGCAGCTTACTCAGCGGGCCCTACAATGAGCAGTTCTTC. This chain joins TRBV7-9 and TRBJ2-1; possible D gene TRBD2, 6 bases. The CDR3 totals 15 residues. CDR1 and CDR2 from the germline V gene are SEHNR and FQNEAQ (reference sequence). The V end lost 2 bases, the J end lost 2 bases, and 10 bases lay between the germline ends. Looking up the rest from reference TRBV7-9 and TRBJ2-1 gives the full variable domain: DTGVSQNPRHKITKRGQNVTFRCDPISEHNRLYWYRQTLGQGPEFLTYFQNEAQLEKSRLLSDRFSAERPKGSFSTLEIQRTEQGDSAMYLCASSLLSGPYNEQFFGPGTRLTVL.

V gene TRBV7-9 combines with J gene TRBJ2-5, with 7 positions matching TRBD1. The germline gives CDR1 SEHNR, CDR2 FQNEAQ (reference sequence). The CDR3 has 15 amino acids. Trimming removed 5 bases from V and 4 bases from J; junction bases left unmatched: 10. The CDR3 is CASSLTGADRETQYF. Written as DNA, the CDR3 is TGTGCCAGCAGCCTTACAGGGGCTGATCGAGAGACCCAGTACTTC. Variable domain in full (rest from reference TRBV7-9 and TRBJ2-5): DTGVSQNPRHKITKRGQNVTFRCDPISEHNRLYWYRQTLGQGPEFLTYFQNEAQLEKSRLLSDRFSAERPKGSFSTLEIQRTEQGDSAMYLCASSLTGADRETQYFGPGTRLLVL.

This chain's CDR3 is CASSYTGEAQYF. The CDR3 DNA reads TGTGCCAGCAGTTACACCGGTGAAGCGCAGTATTTT. The chain employs TRBV27 and TRBJ2-3; D remains ambiguous. V was trimmed by 4 bases and J by 10 bases, leaving 12 bases between them. The germline CDR1 and CDR2 sequences are MNHEY and SMNVEV (reference sequence). The CDR3 is 12 amino acids.

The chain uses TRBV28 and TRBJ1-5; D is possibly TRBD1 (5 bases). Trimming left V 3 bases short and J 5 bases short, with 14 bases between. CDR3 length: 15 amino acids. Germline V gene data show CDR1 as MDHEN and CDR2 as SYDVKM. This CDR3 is CASSFPQGFHQPQHF. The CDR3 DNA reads TGTGCCAGCAGTTTTCCCCAGGGCTTCCATCAGCCCCAGCATTTT.

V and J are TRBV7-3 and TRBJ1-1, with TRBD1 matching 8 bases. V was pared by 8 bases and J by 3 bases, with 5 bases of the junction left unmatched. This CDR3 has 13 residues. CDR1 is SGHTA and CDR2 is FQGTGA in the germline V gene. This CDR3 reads CASQEQGDTEAFF. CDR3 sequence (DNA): TGTGCCAGCCAGGAACAGGGGGACACTGAAGCTTTCTTT.

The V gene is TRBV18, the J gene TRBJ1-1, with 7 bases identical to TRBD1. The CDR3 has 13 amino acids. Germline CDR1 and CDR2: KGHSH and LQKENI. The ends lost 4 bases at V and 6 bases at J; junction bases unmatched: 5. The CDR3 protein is CASSLTGDAEAFF. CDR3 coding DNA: TGTGCCAGCTCACTTACAGGGGACGCTGAAGCTTTCTTT.

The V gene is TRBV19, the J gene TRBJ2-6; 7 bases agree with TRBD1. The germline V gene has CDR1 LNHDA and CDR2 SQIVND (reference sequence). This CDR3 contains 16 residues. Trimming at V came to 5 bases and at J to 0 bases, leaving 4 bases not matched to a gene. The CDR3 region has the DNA TGTGCCAGTAGTGTGGGACAGACCTCTGGGGCCAACGTCCTGACTTTC. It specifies CASSVGQTSGANVLTF. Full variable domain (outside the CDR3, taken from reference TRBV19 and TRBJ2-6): DGGITQSPKYLFRKEGQNVTLSCEQNLNHDAMYWYRQDPGQGLRLIYYSQIVNDFQKGDIAEGYSVSREKKESFPLTVTSAQKNPTAFYLCASSVGQTSGANVLTFGAGSRLTVL.

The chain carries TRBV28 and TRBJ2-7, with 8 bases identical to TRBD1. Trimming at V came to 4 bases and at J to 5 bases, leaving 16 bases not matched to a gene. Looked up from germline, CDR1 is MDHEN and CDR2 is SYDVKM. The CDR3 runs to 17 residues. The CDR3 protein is CASSSSSRRTGHNEQYF. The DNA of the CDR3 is TGTGCCAGCAGTTCCTCCTCTCGGCGGACAGGGCATAACGAGCAGTACTTC.

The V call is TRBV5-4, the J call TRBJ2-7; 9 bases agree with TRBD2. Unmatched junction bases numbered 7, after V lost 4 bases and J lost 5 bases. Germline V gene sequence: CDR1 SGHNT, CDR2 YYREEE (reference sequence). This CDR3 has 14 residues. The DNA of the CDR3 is TGTGCCAGCAGCAGAGCGGGAGGTATCGACGAGCAGTACTTC. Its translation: CASSRAGGIDEQYF.

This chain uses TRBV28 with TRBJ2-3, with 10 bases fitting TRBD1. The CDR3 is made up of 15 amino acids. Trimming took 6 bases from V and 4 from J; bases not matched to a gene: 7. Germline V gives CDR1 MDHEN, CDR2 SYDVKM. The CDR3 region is CASRSGTGVADTQYF. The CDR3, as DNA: TGTGCCAGCAGGTCCGGGACAGGGGTGGCAGATACGCAGTATTTT.

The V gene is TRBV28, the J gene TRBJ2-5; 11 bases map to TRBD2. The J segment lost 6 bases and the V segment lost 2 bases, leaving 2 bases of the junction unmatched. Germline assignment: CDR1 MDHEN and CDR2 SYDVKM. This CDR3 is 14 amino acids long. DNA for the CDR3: TGTGCCAGCAGTTTAGGGACTAGCGGAAAGACCCAGTACTTC. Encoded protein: CASSLGTSGKTQYF.

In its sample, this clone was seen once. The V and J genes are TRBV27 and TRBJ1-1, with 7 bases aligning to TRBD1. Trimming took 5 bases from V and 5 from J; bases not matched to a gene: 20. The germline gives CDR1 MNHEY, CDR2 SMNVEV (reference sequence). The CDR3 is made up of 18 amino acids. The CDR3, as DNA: TGTGCCAGCAGTGCCCGGCGGGACAGAGAATATTGGAAGACTGAAGCTTTCTTT. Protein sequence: CASSARRDREYWKTEAFF.

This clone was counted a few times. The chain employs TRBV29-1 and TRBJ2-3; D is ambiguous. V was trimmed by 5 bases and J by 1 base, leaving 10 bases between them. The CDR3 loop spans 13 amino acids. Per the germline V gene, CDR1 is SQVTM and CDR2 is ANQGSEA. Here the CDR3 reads CSVTVGRTDTQYF. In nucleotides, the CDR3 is TGCAGCGTTACCGTTGGGCGCACAGATACGCAGTATTTT.

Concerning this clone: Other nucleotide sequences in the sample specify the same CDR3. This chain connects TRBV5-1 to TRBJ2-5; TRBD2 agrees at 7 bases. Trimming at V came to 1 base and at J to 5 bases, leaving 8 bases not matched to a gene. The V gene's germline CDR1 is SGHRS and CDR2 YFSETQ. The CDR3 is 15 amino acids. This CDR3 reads CASSLSTGGEETQYF. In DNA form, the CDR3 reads TGCGCCAGCAGCTTGTCGACGGGAGGAGAGGAGACCCAGTACTTC.

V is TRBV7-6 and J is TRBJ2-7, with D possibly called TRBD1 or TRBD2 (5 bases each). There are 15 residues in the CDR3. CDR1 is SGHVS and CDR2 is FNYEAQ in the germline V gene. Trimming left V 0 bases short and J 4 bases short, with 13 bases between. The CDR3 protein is CASSLAGGGAYEQYF. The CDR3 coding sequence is TGTGCCAGCAGCTTAGCCGGAGGTGGGGCTTACGAGCAGTACTTC.

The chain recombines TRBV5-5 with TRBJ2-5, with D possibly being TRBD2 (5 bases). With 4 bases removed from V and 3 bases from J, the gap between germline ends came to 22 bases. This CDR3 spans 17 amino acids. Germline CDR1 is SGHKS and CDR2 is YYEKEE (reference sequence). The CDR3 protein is CASSRQLGFVFEETQYF. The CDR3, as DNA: TGTGCCAGCAGCCGCCAACTAGGGTTCGTTTTCGAAGAGACCCAGTACTTC.

CDR3: CASSQGTTQYF. Here the CDR3 DNA reads TGTGCCAGCAGCCAGGGTACGACCCAGTACTTC. The chain combines TRBV5-6 with TRBJ2-5; a possible D gene is TRBD1 (5 bases). CDR1 SGHDT and CDR2 YYEEEE come from the germline V gene. The CDR3 is made up of 11 amino acids. The V end was cut by 4 bases, the J end by 7 bases, with 8 bases between.

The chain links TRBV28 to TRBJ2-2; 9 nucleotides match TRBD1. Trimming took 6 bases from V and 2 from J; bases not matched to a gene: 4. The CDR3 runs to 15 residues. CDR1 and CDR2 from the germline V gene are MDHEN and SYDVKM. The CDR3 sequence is CASRLGQGNTGELFF. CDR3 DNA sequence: TGTGCCAGCAGACTGGGACAGGGAAACACCGGGGAGCTGTTTTTT. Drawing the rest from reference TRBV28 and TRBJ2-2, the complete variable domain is DVKVTQSSRYLVKRTGEKVFLECVQDMDHENMFWYRQDPGLGLRLIYFSYDVKMKEKGDIPEGYSVSREKKERFSLILESASTNQTSMYLCASRLGQGNTGELFFGEGSRLTVL.

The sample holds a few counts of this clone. The CDR3 here is CASSPAPTYEQYF. The CDR3 region has the DNA TGTGCCAGCAGCCCAGCGCCTACCTACGAGCAGTACTTC. The V gene is TRBV28, the J gene TRBJ2-7, with D hard to call. Trimming took 6 bases from V and 2 from J, leaving 11 bases between them. The CDR3 has 13 amino acids. The germline V gene encodes CDR1 MDHEN and CDR2 SYDVKM. Based on the CDR3 plus reference TRBV28 and TRBJ2-7, the full variable domain is DVKVTQSSRYLVKRTGEKVFLECVQDMDHENMFWYRQDPGLGLRLIYFSYDVKMKEKGDIPEGYSVSREKKERFSLILESASTNQTSMYLCASSPAPTYEQYFGPGTRLTVT.

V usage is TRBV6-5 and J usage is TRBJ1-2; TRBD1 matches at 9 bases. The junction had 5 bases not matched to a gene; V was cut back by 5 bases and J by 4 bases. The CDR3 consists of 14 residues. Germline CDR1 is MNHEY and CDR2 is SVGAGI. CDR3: CASSRDRAIYGYTF. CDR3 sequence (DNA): TGTGCCAGCAGTCGGGACAGGGCTATCTATGGCTACACCTTC.

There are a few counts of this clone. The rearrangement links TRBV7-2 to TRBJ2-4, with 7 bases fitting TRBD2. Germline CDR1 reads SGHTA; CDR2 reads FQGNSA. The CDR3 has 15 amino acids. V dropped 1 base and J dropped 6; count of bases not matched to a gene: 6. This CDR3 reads CASSLGEGLGNIQYF. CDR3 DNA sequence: TGTGCCAGCAGCTTAGGGGAGGGGTTGGGAAACATTCAGTACTTC.

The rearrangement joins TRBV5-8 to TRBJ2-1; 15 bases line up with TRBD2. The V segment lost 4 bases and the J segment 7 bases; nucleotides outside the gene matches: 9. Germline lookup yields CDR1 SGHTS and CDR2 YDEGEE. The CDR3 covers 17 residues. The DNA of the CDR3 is TGTGCCAGCAGCGGACTAGCGGGAGGGCCCTCGGGGAATGAGCAGTTCTTC. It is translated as CASSGLAGGPSGNEQFF.

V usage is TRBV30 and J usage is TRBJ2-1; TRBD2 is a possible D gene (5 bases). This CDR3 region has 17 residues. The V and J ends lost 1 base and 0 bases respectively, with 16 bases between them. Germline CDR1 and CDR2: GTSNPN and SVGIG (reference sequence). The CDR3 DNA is TGTGCCTGGAGTGGAAAGGGTATGGGGAGCTCCTACAATGAGCAGTTCTTC. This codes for CAWSGKGMGSSYNEQFF.

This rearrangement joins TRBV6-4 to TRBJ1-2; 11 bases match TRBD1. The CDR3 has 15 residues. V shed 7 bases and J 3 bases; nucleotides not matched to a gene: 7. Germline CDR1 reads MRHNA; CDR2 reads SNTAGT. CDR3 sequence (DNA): TGTGCCAGCATTCAACGGGACAGGGGGGACTATGGCTACACCTTC. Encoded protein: CASIQRDRGDYGYTF.